This T cell receptor (beta chain) is drawn from a study of cytomegalovirus exposure and HLA in healthy donors. Study details: As released early, the data held some 80 million unique TCRs from HLA-typed donors.

Germline V gives CDR1 WNHNN, CDR2 SYGVQD (reference sequence). The V gene lost 3 bases and the J gene lost 5 bases, with 8 bases spanning the gap. CDR3 size: 13 residues. PCR used 60 Vbeta primers and 13 Jbeta primers. Using immunoSEQ multiplex PCR, the repertoire was profiled, and TCRdb retains in-frame clones only, with some absent. The table shows roughly 93,000 clones, with around 80% occurring only once. Study conclusions and caveats: HLA allele associations emerged for 17,000 or so TCR beta sequences in a later analysis, at 0.05 false discovery rate. Reported findings show TCR beta sequences accurately forecast HLA-A and HLA-B alleles in most subjects. Altogether, around 160 TCR beta chains were recorded as cytomegalovirus-associated.

As for this clone: The antigen is undetermined.

This receptor was obtained from a human donor in good health. The sample consisted of PBMCs. This chain joins TRBV10-1 and TRBJ2-1, with D possibly being TRBD1 (5 bases). The CDR3 DNA is TGCGCCAGCAGTGATGCAGGGAACAATGAGCAGTTCTTC. It is translated as CASSDAGNNEQFF.